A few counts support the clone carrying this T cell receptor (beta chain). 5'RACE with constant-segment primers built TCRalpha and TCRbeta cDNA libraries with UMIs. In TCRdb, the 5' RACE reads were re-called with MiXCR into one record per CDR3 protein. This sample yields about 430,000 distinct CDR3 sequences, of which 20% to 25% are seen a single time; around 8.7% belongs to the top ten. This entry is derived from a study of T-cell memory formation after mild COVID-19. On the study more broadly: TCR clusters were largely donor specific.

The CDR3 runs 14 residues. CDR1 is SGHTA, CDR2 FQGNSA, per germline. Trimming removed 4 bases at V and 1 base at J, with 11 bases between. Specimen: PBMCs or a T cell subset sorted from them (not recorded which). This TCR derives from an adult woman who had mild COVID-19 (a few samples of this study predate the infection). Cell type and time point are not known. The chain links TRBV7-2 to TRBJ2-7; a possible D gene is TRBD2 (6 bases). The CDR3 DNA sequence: TGTGCCAGCAGCTCATCGGGGGTTTCCTACGAGCAGTACTTC. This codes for CASSSSGVSYEQYF.